This TCR beta chain was retrieved from a study of neurological immune-mediated disorders. Study findings and constraints: In HTLV-1-associated myelopathy, TCR clonal expansion was greatest, whereas multiple sclerosis had the least, falling below healthy controls.

At least ten counts were recorded for this clonotype. The antigen is unknown. The cDNA was generated through 5'RACE incorporating 10-nucleotide random UMIs. Using its own MiXCR run on the 5' RACE reads, TCRdb lists one record per CDR3 protein. The data hold approximately 38,000 distinct CDR3 sequences, with 7% to 8.5% observed a single time. This CDR3 spans 15 amino acids. Trimming took 3 bases from V and 2 from J, leaving 10 bases between them. Germline V gene data show CDR1 as MNHNY and CDR2 as SVGAGI (reference sequence). The T cells used for sorted libraries numbered around 1 million, either CD4+ or CD8+.

Sample: CD4+ T cells from blood. This receptor was taken from a man aged 45-65 years in good health. The rearrangement uses TRBV6-6 and TRBJ2-2; D is perhaps TRBD1 (5 bases). The CDR3 DNA follows: TGTGCCAGCAGTTATGGCCAGGGAAACACCGGGGAGCTGTTTTTT. It is translated as CASSYGQGNTGELFF.